Listed here is a single T cell receptor (beta chain). The target antigen is unknown. The TCR beta CDR3 regions underwent amplification from RNA transcripts. After a first-round RT-PCR with HTBI primers, a second-round multiplex PCR was run. TCRdb analysed the multiplex PCR reads with MiXCR anew, one entry per CDR3 protein. This table holds about 550,000 distinct CDR3 sequences, less than 40% found once. The source of the sample is a study of Graves' ophthalmopathy and Graves' hyperthyroidism. The study's findings and limits: The authors also found most expanded thyroid clonotypes above 0.001 frequency in blood. Ophthalmopathy was separated from stable hyperthyroidism by a 13-signature model with 85% to 90% sensitivity and 81.08% specificity.

V was cut by 3 bases and J by 9 bases, with 9 bases left in between. The CDR3 spans 11 residues. Germline loops: CDR1 SNHLY, CDR2 FYNNEI. Researchers turned away patients with other autoimmune diseases, uncontrolled infections, pregnancy or lactation. The TCR sequence derives from an adult man with Graves' hyperthyroidism. This chain uses TRBV2 with TRBJ2-7; D gene uncertain. Sequenced sample: peripheral blood or thyroid tissue (not recorded which). CDR3 region: CASSDRTAQYF. For the CDR3, the DNA is TGTGCCAGCAGTGACCGGACGGCGCAGTACTTC.